This T cell receptor beta chain appears in the sequencing data of a study of cytomegalovirus exposure and HLA in healthy donors. As concerns this clone: Its target is not known.

Use of 60 Vbeta and 13 Jbeta primers characterized the PCR. Using immunoSEQ multiplex PCR, the repertoire was profiled, and TCRdb retains in-frame clones only, with some absent. This table has 100,000 to 150,000 clones, 60% to 80% appearing once. Study-wide results and limits: There were about 160 TCR beta chains listed as cytomegalovirus-associated. Reported results showed that the classifier diagnosed cytomegalovirus status with high specificity and sensitivity. HLA alleles showed associations with roughly 17,000 TCR beta sequences in a later analysis, at a 0.05 false discovery rate. Most likely, a cluster of highly shared sequence variants arose as a sequencing artifact.

The V gene's germline CDR1 is GTSNPN and CDR2 SVGIG (reference sequence). The CDR3 consists of 14 residues. V was trimmed by 3 bases and J by 3 bases, leaving 12 bases between them. This TCR was recovered from a male donor in good health and CMV-seronegative. V usage is TRBV30 and J usage is TRBJ2-4, with D maybe TRBD2 (6 bases). The sequenced sample was PBMCs. The CDR3 DNA sequence: TGTGCCTGGAGCCGCGGGACGGGCAAAAACATTCAGTACTTC. It specifies CAWSRGTGKNIQYF.